This T cell receptor (beta chain) was sequenced for a study of identical twins (dated by TCRdb to the mid-2010s). Regarding the research as a whole: To test whether fetal clonotypes persist, the study used deep sequencing on TCR alpha and beta repertoires from monozygotic twins, unrelated adults of various ages, and cord blood. To rule out contamination, the twin experiments were replicated at different times with different library preparation protocols.

This clonotype was picked up a small number of times. The antigen it recognizes is unknown. No base-level quality is on record; no much larger clone is a single base apart. Results the study describes overall, beyond this receptor: A weaker excess of twin sharing was found in beta out-of-frame sequences because the signal-to-noise ratio was lowered by fewer shared sequences. Out-of-frame TCR alpha sharing in monozygotic twins was systematically underestimated by recombination models, whereas sharing between unrelated individuals was in agreement with the recombination models. Conclusions relied on cross-sectional statistical analysis, since the same donors could not be followed over many years. Out-of-frame TCR alpha sequences shared between twins showed an excess of low generation-probability sequences compared with coincidental sharing between unrelated individuals. Abundant cord blood beta clonotypes carried fewer insertions; young adult naive repertoires showed a weaker similar trend, while memory repertoires showed none. Zero-insertion analyses could be partly confounded by invariant T cells such as MAIT and iNKT, though diverse VJ usage argued against such confounding for most clonotypes.

Every donor was a healthy Caucasian. Three pairs of female monozygotic twins, all aged roughly 18 to 30 years, made up the twin cohort. Positive isolation kits from Invitrogen were used to isolate the CD4+ and CD8+ T cell populations. Trimming accounts for 9 bases at V and 1 base at J, while the number of junction bases matched to no gene is 13. Sequences PRHDT (CDR1) and FYEKMQ (CDR2) are obtained from the germline V gene (reference sequence). Spanning cysteine to phenylalanine, the CDR3 consists of 17 amino acids. The kept DNA is CDR3 alone, 51 bases in frame from the first base. The method behind the library was 5' RACE. The reads were generated on an Illumina HiSeq 2000. Template switching added a universal primer binding site, and the final cDNA carried a unique molecular identifier that allowed TCR cDNA molecules to be counted accurately. Specific primers in the conserved constant-segment region were used to synthesize first-strand cDNA for the TCR alpha and beta chains. To control for contamination, every cDNA library was double barcoded, receiving both a SMART-Mk sample barcode and Illumina barcodes. TruSeq adapter sequences, together with Illumina sample barcodes, were added in two successive PCR steps. TCR alpha and beta cDNA libraries were sequenced on the Illumina HiSeq platform with custom primers. The paper's data handling went like this. Raw reads were processed with MiGEC to extract unique molecular identifiers, and MiXCR was used to determine CDR3 positions. For each individual, recombination models were inferred using an EM algorithm with the repgenHMM and IGoR tools. The analysis of shared clonotypes was done with the tcR package in R, with sharing normalized by the product of cloneset sizes. To study raw recombination free of thymic and clonal selection effects, out-of-frame nonproductive sequences were analyzed. TCRdb reran the public reads through fastp at Q25 and MiXCR, keeping productive beta chains. Each entry merges the rows of one CDR3 protein and shows their most common DNA and genes. The V and J calls come from TCRdb's annotation, not from the publication. The sample includes around 480,000 distinct CDR3 sequences, with about 14% observed a single time. The ten top clones hold 0.52% of the sample.

These same records also appear under a second study, on yellow fever vaccine responses in identical twins. The second study's authors report: The T cell response to vaccination in identical twins was reported by the authors to appear partly convergent and partly personalized. In identical twins, the study followed T cell clones that responded to the vaccine with precision.

This TCR was recovered from a woman aged 18-29 years in good health. Material: CD4+ T cells sorted from blood. This receptor chain uses TRBV13 and TRBJ2-4, and 9 junction bases match TRBD2. In nucleotide form, the sequence is TGTGCCAGGTGTCCCGGCGCGGGAGGGTGCGCCAAAAACATTCAGTACTTC. Its protein reads: CARCPGAGGCAKNIQYF.